This TCR beta chain was obtained from a study of blood T cell repertoires in COVID-19. The wider study: Collection of acute and convalescent COVID-19 samples took place in the United States, Italy and Spain.

Grouping used clinical history reported by participants in a survey and questionnaire. Clones were read by immunoSEQ multiplex PCR, and TCRdb kept only the in-frame ones, dropping some. This table holds 250,000 to 350,000 clones, 85% found once. The CDR3 consists of 13 residues. The ends were cut back, 2 bases at V and 5 bases at J, with 13 bases in the middle. The germline CDR1 and CDR2 sequences are GTSNPN and SVGIG (reference sequence). The genes are TRBV30 and TRBJ2-7, with no clear D. Sequences were obtained from PBMCs or T cells enriched from blood (not recorded which). The sequence came from a woman in her fifties or sixties who had recovered from COVID-19. As DNA, the CDR3 is TGTGCCTGGAGTACCACGCCGGGTCACGAGCAGTACTTC. Amino acid sequence: CAWSTTPGHEQYF. Full variable domain (outside the CDR3, taken from reference TRBV30 and TRBJ2-7): SQTIHQWPATLVQPVGSPLSLECTVEGTSNPNLYWYRQAAGRGLQLLFYSVGIGQISSEVPQNLSASRPQDRQFILSSKKLLLSDSGFYLCAWSTTPGHEQYFGPGTRLTVT.